A single sample gave rise to the 22 T cell receptor beta chains below, sequenced in a study of blood T cells in healthy people across ages (dated by TCRdb to 2014 to 2015). The library was built by means of 5' RACE. TCRdb records Illumina HiSeq 2500 as the sequencer. A second roughly 7 to 11 cycle PCR used a sample-barcoded 5' primer and a J-beta primer mix. The raw public reads went through TCRdb reprocessing: fastp at Q25, MiXCR clone calling, in-frame beta chains kept. Rows with a matching CDR3 protein are joined into one entry that keeps the most common DNA and genes. This sample lists approximately 1.5 million distinct CDR3 sequences; around 35% were detected once. Roughly 12% of the sample rests with the top ten. The specimen was blood. The receptor set was obtained from a woman under 40 in good health.

The J gene is TRBJ2-3, the V gene TRBV10-1, with 7 bases that match TRBD1. Looked up from germline, CDR1 is WNHNN and CDR2 is SYGVQD (reference sequence). V shed 0 bases and J 6 bases; nucleotides not matched to a gene: 9. This CDR3 has 16 amino acids. The CDR3: CASSESRGSVGDTQYF. CDR3 nucleotide sequence: TGCGCCAGCAGTGAGTCCAGGGGGTCGGTGGGGGATACGCAGTATTTT.

This clonotype was seen only a few times. This chain links TRBV27 with TRBJ2-1; perhaps TRBD2 as D (5 bases). This CDR3 is 14 amino acids long. The ends were cut back, 6 bases at V and 7 bases at J, with 16 bases in the middle. Germline V gene data show CDR1 as MNHEY and CDR2 as SMNVEV (reference sequence). The CDR3 DNA sequence: TGTGCCAGCAGCCCTACGGCTAGCACAAATGAGCAGTTCTTC. Translated, it gives CASSPTASTNEQFF.

This clonotype has only a few counts. The chain carries TRBV12-3 or TRBV12-4 and TRBJ2-1, with D tentatively TRBD1 (6 bases). V was trimmed by 8 bases and J by 4 bases, leaving 18 bases between them. The CDR3 is 15 amino acids. CDR3 loop: CASRIQGPPYNEQFF. The CDR3 DNA is TGTGCCAGCCGTATTCAGGGGCCCCCTTACAATGAGCAGTTCTTC.

This clonotype was counted a few times. The chain links TRBV29-1 to TRBJ1-4; D is unresolved. Germline V gene sequence: CDR1 SQVTM, CDR2 ANQGSEA. Trimming took 7 bases from V and 5 from J, leaving 14 bases between them. The CDR3 totals 13 residues. CDR3 loop: CSARPSENEKLFF. The CDR3 DNA reads as TGCAGCGCCAGGCCCTCGGAGAATGAAAAACTGTTTTTT.

V usage is TRBV27 and J usage is TRBJ2-5; 10 nucleotides line up with TRBD2. The CDR3 is made up of 17 amino acids. The V gene's germline CDR1 is MNHEY and CDR2 SMNVEV (reference sequence). V shed 5 bases and J 5 bases; nucleotides not matched to a gene: 14. The DNA of the CDR3 is TGTGCCAGCAGTACCGTACGAAGCGGGGGGGCCTGGGAGACCCAGTACTTC. Protein: CASSTVRSGGAWETQYF.

The genes are TRBV15 and TRBJ2-7; D remains unclear. Germline V gene lookup returns CDR1 LNHNV and CDR2 YYDKDF (reference sequence). V was shortened by 0 bases and J by 5 bases, with 5 bases between the two germline ends. The CDR3 totals 12 residues. Here the CDR3 reads CATSREINEQYF. CDR3 coding DNA: TGTGCCACCAGCAGAGAAATCAACGAGCAGTACTTC.

The V and J genes are TRBV4-2 and TRBJ2-3; D uncertain. This CDR3 contains 14 residues. The germline CDR1 and CDR2 sequences are LGHNA and YNFKEQ. Trimming took off 0 bases at V and 5 bases at J, with 9 bases between the two ends. The CDR3 region has the DNA TGTGCCAGCAGCCAAGAACGGGTGGGAGATACGCAGTATTTT. Protein sequence: CASSQERVGDTQYF.

At least ten counts were recorded for this clonotype. CDR3 DNA: TGCAGTGCTAGTGAGGACAGCCTGAGACAGCCCCAGCATTTT. Residues: CSASEDSLRQPQHF. J is TRBJ1-5 and V is TRBV20-1; perhaps TRBD1 as D (6 bases). Trimming cost V 3 bases and J 7 bases, with 16 bases left between them. This CDR3 contains 14 residues. Germline assignment: CDR1 DFQATT and CDR2 SNEGSKA (reference sequence).

Comment on this clonotype: With a much larger clone just one base away, this may be a read error. This sequence joins TRBV29-1 and TRBJ2-7; the match to TRBD2 covers 7 bases. The V segment lost 4 bases and the J segment 3 bases; nucleotides outside the gene matches: 3. Germline CDR1 is SQVTM and CDR2 is ANQGSEA. This CDR3 contains 12 residues. The CDR3 loop reads CSVASGCYEQYF. As DNA, the CDR3 is TGCAGCGTTGCTAGCGGTTGCTACGAGCAGTACTTC.

This clonotype turned up a few times. The J gene is TRBJ2-5, the V gene TRBV5-1; 8 bases match TRBD2. Losses at the gene ends were 0 bases for V and 5 bases for J; bases not matched to a gene: 6. This CDR3 is built from 15 residues. The germline CDR1 and CDR2 sequences are SGHRS and YFSETQ. The CDR3 DNA is TGCGCCAGCAGCTTGGCCGGGAGGGTCGGCGAGACCCAGTACTTC. Amino acid sequence: CASSLAGRVGETQYF.

The chain employs TRBV5-1 and TRBJ2-1; 13 bases fit TRBD2. CDR1 is SGHRS and CDR2 is YFSETQ in the germline V gene. Trimming cost V 3 bases and J 8 bases; bases outside gene matches: 5. This CDR3 region has 15 residues. The CDR3 here is CASSSGTSGIYEQFF. CDR3 bases: TGCGCCAGCAGCTCCGGGACTAGCGGGATATATGAGCAGTTCTTC. Supplemented by reference TRBV5-1 and TRBJ2-1, the full variable domain reads KAGVTQTPRYLIKTRGQQVTLSCSPISGHRSVSWYQQTPGQGLQFLFEYFSETQRNKGNFPGRFSGRQFSNSRSEMNVSTLELGDSALYLCASSSGTSGIYEQFFGPGTRLTVL.

The chain has TRBV20-1 and TRBJ1-2; no clear D. Trimming cost V 6 bases and J 2 bases, with 13 bases left between them. The CDR3 has 13 residues. CDR1 DFQATT and CDR2 SNEGSKA come from the germline V gene (reference sequence). The CDR3 region has the DNA TGCAGTGCCCCTAAGCCGAACAACTATGGCTACACCTTC. Protein product: CSAPKPNNYGYTF.

CDR3 DNA: TGTGCCAGCACCAAGTGGGGACAGGTGGGTTTCGGCTACACCTTC. It encodes CASTKWGQVGFGYTF. The chain links TRBV9 to TRBJ1-2; 8 bases are a match to TRBD1. CDR3 size: 15 residues. The J segment lost 8 bases and the V segment lost 6 bases, leaving 15 bases of the junction unmatched. Germline loops: CDR1 SGDLS, CDR2 YYNGEE. Full variable domain (rest looked up from reference TRBV9 and TRBJ1-2): DSGVTQTPKHLITATGQRVTLRCSPRSGDLSVYWYQQSLDQGLQFLIQYYNGEERAKGNILERFSAQQFPDLHSELNLSSLELGDSALYFCASTKWGQVGFGYTFGSGTRLTVV.

This clonotype was seen a handful of times. V is TRBV20-1 and J is TRBJ2-1; 9 nucleotides agree with TRBD2. Germline CDR1 is DFQATT and CDR2 is SNEGSKA (reference sequence). This CDR3 has 13 amino acids. Germline trimming cut 1 base from V and 8 bases from J; bases unmatched to any gene: 3. The CDR3 sequence is CSARVGGRDEQFF. The CDR3 coding sequence is TGCAGTGCTAGAGTGGGCGGGAGGGATGAGCAGTTCTTC.

DNA of the CDR3: TGTGCCAGCAGTGGGCGGGACAGGGCCATTTTCTCCTACGAGCAGTACTTC. Translation: CASSGRDRAIFSYEQYF. The genes are TRBV6-1 and TRBJ2-5, with 9 bases that match TRBD1. Judging by the DNA end, TRBJ2-7 fits better; the J call may be wrong. Germline-derived CDR1 and CDR2 are MNHNS and SASEGT. The CDR3 covers 17 residues.

This clonotype came up many times. The rearrangement links TRBV29-1 to TRBJ2-7, with D uncertain. The CDR3 covers 14 residues. V lost 5 bases to trimming and J lost 0 bases, with 14 bases between them. The germline gives CDR1 SQVTM, CDR2 ANQGSEA. This chain's CDR3 is CSVMSDFGSYEQYF. The CDR3 coding sequence is TGCAGCGTTATGTCTGACTTCGGCTCCTACGAGCAGTACTTC.

The sample holds many counts of this clonotype. The J gene is TRBJ2-7, the V gene TRBV28; no clear D. Germline CDR1 MDHEN, CDR2 SYDVKM. CDR3 length equals 12 residues. V lost 4 bases and J 2 bases, leaving 6 bases between the germline ends. The CDR3 loop reads CASSSSAYEQYF. As DNA, the CDR3 is TGTGCCAGCAGTTCGAGTGCCTACGAGCAGTACTTC.

The chain recombines TRBV12-3 or TRBV12-4 with TRBJ2-7; D uncertain. V was clipped by 5 bases and J by 5 bases, with 10 bases between them. CDR3 length: 12 residues. The CDR3 spells CASSRLEDEQYF. CDR3 in DNA: TGTGCCAGCAGTCGGCTAGAGGACGAGCAGTACTTC.

This clonotype showed up just a few times. The gene calls are TRBV30 and TRBJ2-7; maybe TRBD2 (6 bases). Trimming stripped 1 base from V and 0 bases from J, with 16 bases between. CDR1 and CDR2 from the germline V gene are GTSNPN and SVGIG (reference sequence). There are 16 residues in the CDR3. The CDR3 sequence: CAWSETRQTSSYEQYF. CDR3 in DNA: TGTGCCTGGAGTGAGACTAGGCAGACGTCCTCCTACGAGCAGTACTTC.

The chain employs TRBV20-1 and TRBJ1-2; D not resolved. The CDR3 runs to 12 residues. Per germline, CDR1 DFQATT and CDR2 SNEGSKA (reference sequence). V was cut by 6 bases and J by 5 bases, with 13 bases left in between. CDR3: CSAGGQVYGYTF. For the CDR3, the DNA is TGCAGTGCCGGAGGGCAGGTTTATGGCTACACCTTC.

The chain links TRBV30 to TRBJ2-1, with TRBD2 matching over 12 bases. V was clipped by 0 bases and J by 9 bases; unmatched bases: 9. Germline CDR1 reads GTSNPN; CDR2 reads SVGIG (reference sequence). This CDR3 is built from 16 residues. CDR3 bases: TGTGCCTGGAGTGTTCTAGCGGGGGGGCCAGGCAGTGAGCAGTTCTTC. As protein: CAWSVLAGGPGSEQFF. Drawing the rest from reference TRBV30 and TRBJ2-1, the complete variable domain is SQTIHQWPATLVQPVGSPLSLECTVEGTSNPNLYWYRQAAGRGLQLLFYSVGIGQISSEVPQNLSASRPQDRQFILSSKKLLLSDSGFYLCAWSVLAGGPGSEQFFGPGTRLTVL.

The chain couples TRBV3-1 to TRBJ2-5, with 7 bases aligning to TRBD2. The CDR3 extends over 19 amino acids. CDR1 is LGHDT, CDR2 YNNKEL, per germline (reference sequence). J was trimmed by 6 bases and V by 4 bases; bases with no gene match: 23. This CDR3 is CASSPQLNSLIGTTKTQYF. CDR3 DNA: TGTGCCAGCAGCCCCCAACTCAACTCTTTAATCGGGACTACGAAGACCCAGTACTTC.